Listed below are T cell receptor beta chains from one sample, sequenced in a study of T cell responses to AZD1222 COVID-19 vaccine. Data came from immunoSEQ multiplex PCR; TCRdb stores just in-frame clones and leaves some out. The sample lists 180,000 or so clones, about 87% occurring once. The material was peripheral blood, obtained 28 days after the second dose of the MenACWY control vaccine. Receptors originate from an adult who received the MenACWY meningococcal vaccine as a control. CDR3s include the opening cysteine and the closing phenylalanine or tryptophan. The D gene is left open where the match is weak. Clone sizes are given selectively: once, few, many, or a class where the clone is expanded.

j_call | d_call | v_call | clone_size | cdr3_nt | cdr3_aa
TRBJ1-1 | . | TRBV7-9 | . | TGTGCCAGCAGCTTAGCTGCGGGTTCTGAAGCTTTCTTT | CASSLAAGSEAFF
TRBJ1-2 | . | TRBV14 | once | TGTGCCAGGATCCCCTTGGATAACTATGGCTACACCTTC | CARIPLDNYGYTF
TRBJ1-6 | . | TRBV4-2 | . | TGTGCCAGCAGCCAAGATCGGTCCCATCCTTCGGGGGTCTCACCCCTCCACTTT | CASSQDRSHPSGVSPLHF
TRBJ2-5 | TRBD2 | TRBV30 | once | TGTGCCTACCAGCGGGAGTGGGAGACCCAGTACTTC | CAYQREWETQYF
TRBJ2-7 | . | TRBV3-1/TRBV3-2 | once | TGTGCCAGCAGCCAACGAAGCGGGTTAAGCTCCTACGAGCAGTACTTC | CASSQRSGLSSYEQYF
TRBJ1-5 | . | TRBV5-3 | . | TGTGCCAGAAGCTTGGTCTGCAATCAGCCCCAGCATTTT | CARSLVCNQPQHF
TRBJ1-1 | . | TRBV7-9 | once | TGTGCCAGCAGCCCACGACAGGCCATGAACACTGAAGCTTTCTTT | CASSPRQAMNTEAFF
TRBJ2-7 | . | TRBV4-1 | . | TGCGCCAGCAGCCACGGGGGCGGGTACGAGCAGTACTTC | CASSHGGGYEQYF
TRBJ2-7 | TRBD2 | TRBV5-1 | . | TGCGCCAGCAGCTCCTCCGGGACTAGCGTGTCCTACGAGCAGTACTTC | CASSSSGTSVSYEQYF
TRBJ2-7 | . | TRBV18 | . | TGTGCCAGCTCCCAGAACAGCCACGAGCAGTACTTC | CASSQNSHEQYF
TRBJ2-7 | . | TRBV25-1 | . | TGTGCCAGCAGTGAATTGAGGGGTTCCGACGAGCAGTACTTC | CASSELRGSDEQYF
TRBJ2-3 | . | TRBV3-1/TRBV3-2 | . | TGTGCCAGCAGTCTTTTAATAGGGGGGTTAACAGATACGCAGTATTTT | CASSLLIGGLTDTQYF
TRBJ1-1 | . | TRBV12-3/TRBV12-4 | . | TGTGCCAGCAGTTCCACCATGAACACTGAAGCTTTCTTT | CASSSTMNTEAFF
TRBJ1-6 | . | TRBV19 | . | TGTGCCAGTAGTATCTTACAGGAGACCAATTCACCCCTCCACTTT | CASSILQETNSPLHF
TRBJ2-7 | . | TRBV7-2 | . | TGTGCCAGCAGCTTAAGGGCAGGGAGAAACGAGCAGTACTTC | CASSLRAGRNEQYF
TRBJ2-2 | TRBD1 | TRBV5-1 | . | TGCGCCAGCAGCTCGTCCGGGACAGCGAACACCGGGGAGCTGTTTTTT | CASSSSGTANTGELFF
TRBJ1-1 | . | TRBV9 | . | TGTGCCAGCAGCGTAGCGGTGGGTGCTGAAGCTTTCTTT | CASSVAVGAEAFF
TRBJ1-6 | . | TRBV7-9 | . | TGTGCCAGCAGCTCCGGACCCGTCCTAGGGCATTCACCCCTCCACTTT | CASSSGPVLGHSPLHF
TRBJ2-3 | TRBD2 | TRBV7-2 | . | TGTGCCAGCAGCTTATGGGAGGGTTCCGCGTTGGATACGCAGTATTTT | CASSLWEGSALDTQYF
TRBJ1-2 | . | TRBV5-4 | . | TGTGCCAGCAGCTTGGGCGGTAACTATGGCTACACCTTC | CASSLGGNYGYTF
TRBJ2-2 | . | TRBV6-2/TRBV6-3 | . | TGTGCCAGCAGTTGGAGGGGGGCGCCCACCGGGGAGCTGTTTTTT | CASSWRGAPTGELFF
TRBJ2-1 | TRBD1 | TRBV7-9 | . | TGTGCCAGCAGCTTAGTCGATTACAGGGGGTCCCTCTACAATGAGCAGTTCTTC | CASSLVDYRGSLYNEQFF
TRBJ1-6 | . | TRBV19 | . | TGTGCCAGTAGTATAGCACCAAATTCACCCCTCCACTTT | CASSIAPNSPLHF
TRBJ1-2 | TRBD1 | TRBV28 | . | TGTGCCAGCAGCCTAGGGACAGGGCACTACTATGGCTACACCTTC | CASSLGTGHYYGYTF
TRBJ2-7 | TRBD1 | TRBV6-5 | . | TGTGCCAGCAGTCCAGGCTACCGACAGGGATACGAGCAGTACTTC | CASSPGYRQGYEQYF
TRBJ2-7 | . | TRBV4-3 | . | TGCGCCAGCAGCCGCGGCCCACAGAAGGGCAACGAGCAGTACTTC | CASSRGPQKGNEQYF
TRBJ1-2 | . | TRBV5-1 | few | TGCGCCAGCAGCTTCGACGGGCCTAGCTATGGCTACACCTTC | CASSFDGPSYGYTF
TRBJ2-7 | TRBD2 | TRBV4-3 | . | TGCGCCAGCAGCCAGGGGGCAGGACTAGCAGACAACTACGAGCAGTACTTC | CASSQGAGLADNYEQYF
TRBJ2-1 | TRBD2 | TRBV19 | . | TGTGCCAGTGGGAGCAGCGGGAGAAACGAGCAGTTCTTC | CASGSSGRNEQFF
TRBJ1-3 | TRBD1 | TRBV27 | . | TGTGCCAGCAGTTTATCCGGGACAGGGGGCTCTGGAAACACCATATATTTT | CASSLSGTGGSGNTIYF
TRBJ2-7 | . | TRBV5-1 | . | TGCGCCAGCAGCTGGGCCGGGACGAGGGACGAGCAGTACTTC | CASSWAGTRDEQYF
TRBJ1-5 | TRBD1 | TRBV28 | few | TGTGCCAGCAGTCCGGACAGGGTTGGGCAGCCCCAGCATTTT | CASSPDRVGQPQHF